This T cell receptor beta chain was captured in a study of cytomegalovirus exposure and HLA in healthy donors. Germline CDR1 is MNHEY and CDR2 is SMNVEV (reference sequence). CDR3 length: 17 residues. The V and J ends lost 5 bases and 5 bases, in that order; junction bases with no gene match: 12. Method: immunoSEQ multiplex PCR; TCRdb's copy keeps in-frame clones and lacks some. The top ten clones hold around 1.9% of a sample with 140,000 to 150,000 clones, approximately 94% of them seen once. Turning to this clone: Its specificity is unknown.

Study results and limitations: Usually a TCR sequence was rare, but some public TCRs were found in many donors.

This clonotype was sampled from a man between 18 and 35 years old in good health and CMV-seropositive. The chain combines TRBV27 with TRBJ1-4; TRBD1 matches at 9 bases. What was sequenced was PBMCs. The CDR3: CASSPSRIGTGNEKLFF. CDR3 DNA sequence: TGTGCCAGCAGTCCCAGCCGAATCGGGACAGGGAATGAAAAACTGTTTTTT.